Listed here are 22 T cell receptor beta chains from one sample, sequenced in a study of T cells after yellow fever vaccination. MiXCR, run by TCRdb on the 5' RACE reads, gives a single entry per CDR3 protein. The table lists around 600,000 distinct CDR3 sequences, approximately 13% of them singletons, with about 15% in the top ten. The sequences come from PBMCs, collected on the day of the yellow fever booster vaccination. The receptors stem from a man aged 25 to 45 who received the YFV17D yellow fever vaccine.

Only a few counts were recorded for this clonotype. The chain employs TRBV7-2 and TRBJ2-1, with 12 bases fitting TRBD2. The J segment lost 5 bases and the V segment lost 2 bases, leaving 1 base of the junction unmatched. The V gene's germline CDR1 is SGHTA and CDR2 FQGNSA. CDR3 length: 15 residues. CDR3 bases: TGTGCCAGCAGCTTATGGACTAGCGGGAACAATGAGCAGTTCTTC. Its protein is CASSLWTSGNNEQFF.

In its sample, this clonotype was seen a few times. The CDR3 sequence: CAWSALGGYNEQFF. The CDR3 DNA sequence: TGTGCCTGGAGTGCCTTGGGAGGCTACAATGAGCAGTTCTTC. The V and J genes are TRBV30 and TRBJ2-1; TRBD2 is a possible D gene (6 bases). The CDR3 has 14 residues. V lost 1 base to trimming and J lost 3 bases, with 10 bases between them. Germline V gene lookup returns CDR1 GTSNPN and CDR2 SVGIG (reference sequence). The full variable domain, its missing parts supplied by reference TRBV30 and TRBJ2-1, is SQTIHQWPATLVQPVGSPLSLECTVEGTSNPNLYWYRQAAGRGLQLLFYSVGIGQISSEVPQNLSASRPQDRQFILSSKKLLLSDSGFYLCAWSALGGYNEQFFGPGTRLTVL.

A few counts support this clonotype. This chain links TRBV5-1 with TRBJ1-5; D might be TRBD1 (5 bases). Trimming removed 0 bases at V and 7 bases at J, with 14 bases between. The germline gives CDR1 SGHRS, CDR2 YFSETQ. The CDR3 runs 15 residues. The CDR3 reads CASSLGVQGSQPQHF. CDR3 nucleotide sequence: TGCGCCAGCAGCTTGGGAGTTCAGGGATCACAGCCCCAGCATTTT.

The chain is built from TRBV11-2 and TRBJ2-7, with 7 bases that match TRBD1. This CDR3 is built from 18 residues. Germline trimming cut 0 bases from V and 0 bases from J; bases unmatched to any gene: 11. Germline CDR1 and CDR2: SGHAT and FQNNGV. CDR3 residues: CASSLELGWGTVSYEQYF. CDR3 nucleotide sequence: TGTGCCAGCAGCTTAGAACTGGGGTGGGGGACAGTCTCCTACGAGCAGTACTTC.

The genes are TRBV5-4 and TRBJ2-1; no reliable D call. This CDR3 region has 15 residues. V lost 0 bases and J 6 bases, leaving 13 bases between the germline ends. CDR1 SGHNT and CDR2 YYREEE come from the germline V gene (reference sequence). The DNA for the CDR3 is TGTGCCAGCAGCTTGGTTGTACTGTCTACCAATGAGCAGTTCTTC. It codes for CASSLVVLSTNEQFF.

This clonotype showed up just a few times. CDR3 nucleotide sequence: TGTGCCAGCTCGAGGACAGGGGGTTTGTCACCCCTCCACTTT. This codes for CASSRTGGLSPLHF. V and J are TRBV7-8 and TRBJ1-6, with TRBD1 matching over 10 bases. Germline-derived CDR1 and CDR2 are SGHVS and FQNEAQ. The V and J ends lost 8 bases and 10 bases, in that order; junction bases with no gene match: 8. The length of the CDR3 is 14 residues.

In DNA form, the CDR3 reads TGCGCCAGCAGCTTGGGCACCCTACAGGGGGCGGAGGATACGCAGTATTTT. Amino acids: CASSLGTLQGAEDTQYF. This sequence joins TRBV5-1 and TRBJ2-3; TRBD1 matches at 9 bases. This CDR3 contains 17 residues. V lost 0 bases and J lost 6; bases outside the gene matches: 11. Germline V gene lookup returns CDR1 SGHRS and CDR2 YFSETQ.

J is TRBJ2-3 and V is TRBV6-5; 7 nucleotides agree with TRBD2. The CDR3 loop spans 17 amino acids. From germline, CDR1 is MNHEY and CDR2 SVGAGI. After removal of 0 bases from V and 0 bases from J, the junction contained 6 bases not matched to a gene. The CDR3 loop is CASSYSLLAGSTDTQYF. In DNA, the CDR3 is TGTGCCAGCAGTTACTCGCTGTTAGCGGGTAGCACAGATACGCAGTATTTT.

This clonotype was recorded a few times. This sequence joins TRBV2 and TRBJ2-5; 12 nucleotides align to TRBD1. In germline, CDR1 is SNHLY, CDR2 FYNNEI. CDR3 length: 16 amino acids. The V and J ends lost 6 bases and 6 bases, in that order; junction bases with no gene match: 11. The CDR3 nucleotides read TGTGCCAGCAGACACCGGGACAGGGGGCGCATGAAGACCCAGTACTTC. It is translated as CASRHRDRGRMKTQYF.

This clonotype was counted only a few times. The chain combines TRBV5-1 with TRBJ1-2, with unresolved D. Germline lookup yields CDR1 SGHRS and CDR2 YFSETQ. Trimming cost V 4 bases and J 4 bases, with 14 bases left between them. The CDR3 sequence is 14 residues long. The chain's CDR3 is CASSEDGAGYGYTF. The CDR3 region has the DNA TGCGCCAGCAGCGAGGACGGAGCGGGCTATGGCTACACCTTC. The complete variable domain, with remaining parts taken from reference TRBV5-1 and TRBJ1-2, reads KAGVTQTPRYLIKTRGQQVTLSCSPISGHRSVSWYQQTPGQGLQFLFEYFSETQRNKGNFPGRFSGRQFSNSRSEMNVSTLELGDSALYLCASSEDGAGYGYTFGSGTRLTVV.

V gene TRBV6-4 combines with J gene TRBJ2-1; D is perhaps TRBD2 (8 bases). The V end lost 6 bases, the J end lost 2 bases, and 14 bases lay between the germline ends. The length of the CDR3 is 15 residues. CDR1 is MRHNA and CDR2 is SNTAGT in the germline V gene. The CDR3 reads CASSAGGQTYNEQFF. The DNA of the CDR3 is TGTGCCAGCAGCGCGGGGGGACAGACCTACAATGAGCAGTTCTTC.

The V call is TRBV3-1, the J call TRBJ2-3; 7 bases align to TRBD2. Germline V gene data show CDR1 as LGHDT and CDR2 as YNNKEL (reference sequence). CDR3 length equals 15 residues. J lost 2 bases, V lost 5 bases, and 7 bases had no gene match. The CDR3 DNA sequence: TGTGCCAGCAGCTACGTAGCGGGTTCCACAGATACGCAGTATTTT. Translated: CASSYVAGSTDTQYF.

This clonotype was detected ten times or more. The V call is TRBV5-1, the J call TRBJ2-3; D gene unclear. Germline V gene sequence: CDR1 SGHRS, CDR2 YFSETQ. This CDR3 region has 13 residues. V gave up 4 bases and J gave up 4 bases, with 10 bases separating them. This CDR3 reads CASSPRTADTQYF. The CDR3 bases are TGCGCCAGCAGCCCAAGGACGGCAGATACGCAGTATTTT.

This clonotype was seen a single time. The chain employs TRBV21-1 and TRBJ2-2; the DNA was not used to check the table's D call, TRBD1. TRBV21-1 counts as a pseudogene. The length of the CDR3 is 15 residues. CDR3: CASSKRGQNTVELFF. The CDR3 DNA follows: TGTGCCAGCAGCAAAAGGGGGCAAAACACCGTGGAGCTGTTTTTT.

This clonotype has more than one count but fewer than ten. This sequence joins TRBV20-1 and TRBJ1-2; D gene uncertain. With 0 bases removed from V and 4 bases from J, the gap between germline ends came to 12 bases. Germline V gene data show CDR1 as DFQATT and CDR2 as SNEGSKA (reference sequence). This CDR3 contains 14 residues. Written as DNA, the CDR3 is TGCAGTGCTAGAGATCCTGTGGTTCGCTATGGCTACACCTTC. It encodes CSARDPVVRYGYTF.

The chain links TRBV6-1 to TRBJ2-7, with TRBD2 identical over 7 bases. The CDR3 has 14 residues. Per germline, CDR1 MNHNS and CDR2 SASEGT. V lost 8 bases, J lost 3 bases, and 10 bases stayed unmatched. The CDR3 reads CASSKGLQIYEQYF. The CDR3 DNA sequence: TGTGCCAGCTCAAAGGGACTACAAATCTACGAGCAGTACTTC.

CDR3 sequence reads: CASSPRQNQETQYF. Written as DNA, the CDR3 is TGTGCCAGCTCCCCTCGACAGAACCAAGAGACCCAGTACTTC. The chain is built from TRBV6-1 and TRBJ2-5; D is perhaps TRBD1 (5 bases). CDR3 size: 14 residues. Germline values: CDR1 MNHNS, CDR2 SASEGT. V was clipped by 8 bases and J by 0 bases, with 13 bases between them.

CDR3 region: CASSYSLQPRNNEQYF. The CDR3 bases are TGTGCCAGCAGTTACTCCCTCCAACCTCGGAACAACGAGCAGTACTTC. This chain links TRBV6-2 or TRBV6-3 with TRBJ2-7; D remains ambiguous. Germline lookup yields CDR1 MNHEY and CDR2 SVGEGT. The CDR3 consists of 16 residues. Deletions cut 0 bases from V and 5 bases from J, with 17 bases between.

The chain employs TRBV5-1 and TRBJ2-1, with D uncertain. The CDR3 length is 16 residues. Germline V gene sequence: CDR1 SGHRS, CDR2 YFSETQ. V lost 0 bases and J lost 0, with 10 bases in between. CDR3 DNA: TGCGCCAGCAGCTTGGAGGTATCCATCTCCTACAATGAGCAGTTCTTC. It encodes CASSLEVSISYNEQFF.

The table lists this clonotype with a few counts. The rearrangement joins TRBV5-1 to TRBJ2-4, with D perhaps TRBD2 (5 bases). V was clipped by 0 bases and J by 7 bases, with 11 bases between them. CDR1 and CDR2 from the germline V gene are SGHRS and YFSETQ. The CDR3 length is 14 residues. The CDR3 is CASSLAGETNIQYF. The CDR3 DNA reads as TGCGCCAGCAGCTTGGCCGGGGAGACGAACATTCAGTACTTC.

V and J are TRBV7-9 and TRBJ2-4; perhaps TRBD2 as D (5 bases). The CDR3 length is 14 residues. Between the trimmed V and J ends, which lost 7 bases and 5 bases, there was a span of 15 bases. Germline CDR1 SEHNR, CDR2 FQNEAQ (reference sequence). This chain's CDR3 is CASNTGLAENIQYF. CDR3 nucleotides: TGTGCCAGCAACACCGGGCTAGCTGAAAACATTCAGTACTTC.

This chain connects TRBV12-3 or TRBV12-4 to TRBJ1-2; TRBD1 agrees at 7 bases. The trim removed 9 bases at V and 4 bases at J, leaving 5 bases unmatched. The CDR3 is 12 amino acids. The CDR3 bases are TGTGCCAGATTGGGACAGTTCTATGGCTACACCTTC. Translated: CARLGQFYGYTF.